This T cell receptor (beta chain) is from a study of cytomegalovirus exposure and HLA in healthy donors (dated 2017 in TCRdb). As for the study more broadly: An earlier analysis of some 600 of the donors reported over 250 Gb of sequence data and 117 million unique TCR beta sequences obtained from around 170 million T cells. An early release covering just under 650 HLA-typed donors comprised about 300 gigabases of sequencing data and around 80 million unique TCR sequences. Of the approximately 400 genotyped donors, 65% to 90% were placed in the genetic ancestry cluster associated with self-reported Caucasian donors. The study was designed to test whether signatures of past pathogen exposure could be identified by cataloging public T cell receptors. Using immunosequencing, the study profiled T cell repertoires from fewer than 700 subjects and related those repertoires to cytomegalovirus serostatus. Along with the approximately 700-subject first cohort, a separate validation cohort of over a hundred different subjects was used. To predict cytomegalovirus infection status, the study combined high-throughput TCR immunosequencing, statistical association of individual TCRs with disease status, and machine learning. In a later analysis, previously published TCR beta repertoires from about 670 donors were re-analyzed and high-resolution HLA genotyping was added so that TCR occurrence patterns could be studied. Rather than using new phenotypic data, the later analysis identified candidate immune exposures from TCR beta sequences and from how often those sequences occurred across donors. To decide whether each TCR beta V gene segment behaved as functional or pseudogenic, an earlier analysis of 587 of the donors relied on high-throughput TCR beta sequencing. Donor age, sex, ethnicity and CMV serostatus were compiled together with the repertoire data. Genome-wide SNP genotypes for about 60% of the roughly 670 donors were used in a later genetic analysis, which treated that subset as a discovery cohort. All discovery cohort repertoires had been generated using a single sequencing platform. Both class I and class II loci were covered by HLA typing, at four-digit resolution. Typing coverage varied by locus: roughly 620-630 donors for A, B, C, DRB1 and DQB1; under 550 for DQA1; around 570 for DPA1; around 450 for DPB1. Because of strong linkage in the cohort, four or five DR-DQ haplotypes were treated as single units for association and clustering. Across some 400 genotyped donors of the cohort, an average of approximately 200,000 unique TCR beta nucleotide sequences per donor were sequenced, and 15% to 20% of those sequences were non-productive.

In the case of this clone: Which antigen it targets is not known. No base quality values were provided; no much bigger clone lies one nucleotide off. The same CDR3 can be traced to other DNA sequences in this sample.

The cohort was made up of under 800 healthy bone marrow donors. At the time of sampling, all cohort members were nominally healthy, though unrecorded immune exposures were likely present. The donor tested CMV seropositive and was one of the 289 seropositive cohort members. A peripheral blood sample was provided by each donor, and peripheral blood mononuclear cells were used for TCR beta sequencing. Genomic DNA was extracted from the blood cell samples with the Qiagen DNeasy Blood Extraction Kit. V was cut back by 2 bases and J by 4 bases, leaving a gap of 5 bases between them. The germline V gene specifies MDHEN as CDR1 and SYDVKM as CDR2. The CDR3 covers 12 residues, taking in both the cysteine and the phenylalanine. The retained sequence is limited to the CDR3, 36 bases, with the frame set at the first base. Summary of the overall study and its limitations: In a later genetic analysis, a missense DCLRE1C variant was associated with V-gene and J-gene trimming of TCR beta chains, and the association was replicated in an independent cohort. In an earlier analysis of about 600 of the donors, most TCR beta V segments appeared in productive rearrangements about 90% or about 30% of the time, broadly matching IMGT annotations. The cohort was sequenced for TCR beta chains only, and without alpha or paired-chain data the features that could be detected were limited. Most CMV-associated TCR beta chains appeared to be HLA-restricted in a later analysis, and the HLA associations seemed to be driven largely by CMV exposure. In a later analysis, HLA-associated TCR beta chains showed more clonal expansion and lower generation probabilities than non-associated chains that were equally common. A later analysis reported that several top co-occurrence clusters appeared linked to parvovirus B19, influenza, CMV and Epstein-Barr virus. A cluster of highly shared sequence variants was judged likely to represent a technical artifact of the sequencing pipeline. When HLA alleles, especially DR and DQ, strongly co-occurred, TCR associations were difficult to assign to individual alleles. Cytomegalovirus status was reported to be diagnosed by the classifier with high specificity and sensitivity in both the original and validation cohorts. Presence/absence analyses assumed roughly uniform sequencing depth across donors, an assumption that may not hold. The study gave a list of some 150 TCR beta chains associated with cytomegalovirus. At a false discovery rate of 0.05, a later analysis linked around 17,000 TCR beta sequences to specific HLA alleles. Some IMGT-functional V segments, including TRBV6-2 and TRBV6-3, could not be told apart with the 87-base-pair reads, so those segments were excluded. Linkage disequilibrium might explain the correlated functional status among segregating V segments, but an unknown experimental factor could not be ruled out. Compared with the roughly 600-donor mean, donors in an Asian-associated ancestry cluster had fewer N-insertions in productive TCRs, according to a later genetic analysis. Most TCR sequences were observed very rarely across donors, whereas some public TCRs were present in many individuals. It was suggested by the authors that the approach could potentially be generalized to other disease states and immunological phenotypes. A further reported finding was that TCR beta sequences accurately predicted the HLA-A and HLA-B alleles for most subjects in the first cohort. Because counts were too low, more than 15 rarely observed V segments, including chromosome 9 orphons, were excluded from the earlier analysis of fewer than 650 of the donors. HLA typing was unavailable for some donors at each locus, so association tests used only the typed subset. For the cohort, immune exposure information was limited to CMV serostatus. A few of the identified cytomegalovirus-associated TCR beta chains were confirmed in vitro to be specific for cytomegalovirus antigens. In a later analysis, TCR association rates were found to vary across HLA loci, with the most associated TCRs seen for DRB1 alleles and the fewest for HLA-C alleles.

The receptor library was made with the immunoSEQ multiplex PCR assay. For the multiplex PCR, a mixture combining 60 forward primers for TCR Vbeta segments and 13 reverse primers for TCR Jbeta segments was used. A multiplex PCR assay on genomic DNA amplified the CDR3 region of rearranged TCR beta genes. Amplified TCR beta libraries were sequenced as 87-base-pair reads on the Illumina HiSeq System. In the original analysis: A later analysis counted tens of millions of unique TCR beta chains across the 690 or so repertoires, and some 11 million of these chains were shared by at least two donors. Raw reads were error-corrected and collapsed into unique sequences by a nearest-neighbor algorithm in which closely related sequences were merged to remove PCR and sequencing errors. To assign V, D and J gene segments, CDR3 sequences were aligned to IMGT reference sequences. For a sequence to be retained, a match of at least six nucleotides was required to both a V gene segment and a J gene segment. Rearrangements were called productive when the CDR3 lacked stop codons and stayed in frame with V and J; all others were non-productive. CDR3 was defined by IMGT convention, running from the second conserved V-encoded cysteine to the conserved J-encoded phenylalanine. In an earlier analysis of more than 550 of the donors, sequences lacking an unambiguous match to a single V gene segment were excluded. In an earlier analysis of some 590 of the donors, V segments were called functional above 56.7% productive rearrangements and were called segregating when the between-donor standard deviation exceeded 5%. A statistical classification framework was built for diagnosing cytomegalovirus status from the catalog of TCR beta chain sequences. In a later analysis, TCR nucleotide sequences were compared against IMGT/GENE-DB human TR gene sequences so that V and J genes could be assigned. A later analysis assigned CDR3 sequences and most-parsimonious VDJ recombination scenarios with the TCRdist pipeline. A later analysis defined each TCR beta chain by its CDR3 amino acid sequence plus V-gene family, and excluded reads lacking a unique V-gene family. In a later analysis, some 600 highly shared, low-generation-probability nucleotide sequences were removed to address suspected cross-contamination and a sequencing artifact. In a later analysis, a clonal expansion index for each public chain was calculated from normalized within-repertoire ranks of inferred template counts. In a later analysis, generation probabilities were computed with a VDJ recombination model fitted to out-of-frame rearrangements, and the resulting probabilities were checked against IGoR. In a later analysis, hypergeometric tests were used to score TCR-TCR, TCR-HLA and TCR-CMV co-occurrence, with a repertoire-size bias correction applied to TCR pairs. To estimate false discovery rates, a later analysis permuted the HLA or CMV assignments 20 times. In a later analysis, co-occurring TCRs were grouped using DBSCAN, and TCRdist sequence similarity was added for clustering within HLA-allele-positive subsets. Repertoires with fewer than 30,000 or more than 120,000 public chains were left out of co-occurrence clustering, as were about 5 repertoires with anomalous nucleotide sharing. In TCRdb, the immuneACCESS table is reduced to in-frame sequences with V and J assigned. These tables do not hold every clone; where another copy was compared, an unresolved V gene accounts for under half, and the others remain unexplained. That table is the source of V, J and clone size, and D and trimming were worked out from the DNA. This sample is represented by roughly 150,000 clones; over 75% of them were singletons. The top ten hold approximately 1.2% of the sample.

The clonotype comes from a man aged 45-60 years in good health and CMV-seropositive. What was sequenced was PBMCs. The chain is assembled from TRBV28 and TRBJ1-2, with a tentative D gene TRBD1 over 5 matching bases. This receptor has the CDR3 CASSLTGYGYTF. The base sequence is TGTGCCAGCAGTTTAACAGGCTATGGCTACACCTTC.